These 31 T cell receptor beta chains were all obtained from the same sample, sequenced in a study of glioma-infiltrating T cells after dendritic cell vaccination. Time point denoted: after dendritic cell vaccination, including at tumor progression/relapse. Using immunoSEQ multiplex PCR, the repertoire was profiled, and TCRdb retains in-frame clones only, with some absent. The sample lists roughly 60,000 clones; 86% were seen once. Sample: blood, taken after dendritic cell vaccination. These receptors all come from a human donor with glioblastoma.

A few counts support this clone. V and J are TRBV5-5 and TRBJ1-1; a weak D match, TRBD1 (6 bases). The CDR3 covers 15 residues. V lost 4 bases and J lost 1, with 14 bases in between. Germline V CDR1 and CDR2: SGHKS, YYEKEE (reference sequence). CDR3 bases: TGTGCCAGCAGCGTACCGGGACAAGCGAACACTGAAGCTTTCTTT. Protein product: CASSVPGQANTEAFF.

The J gene is TRBJ2-5, the V gene TRBV2; D might be TRBD1 (6 bases). This CDR3 comprises 13 residues. Germline lookup yields CDR1 SNHLY and CDR2 FYNNEI. V was cut by 6 bases and J by 5 bases, with 13 bases left in between. This chain's CDR3 is CASSEGVMETQYF. CDR3 nucleotides: TGTGCCAGCAGCGAGGGGGTGATGGAGACCCAGTACTTC.

The chain carries TRBV11-2 and TRBJ2-7; 15 nucleotides align to TRBD2. The ends lost 6 bases at V and 2 bases at J; junction bases unmatched: 5. Germline V gene data show CDR1 as SGHAT and CDR2 as FQNNGV. This CDR3 has 16 amino acids. CDR3 coding DNA: TGTGCCAGCAGTCCAGGACTAGCGGGAGGGCCCTACGAGCAGTACTTC. This sequence encodes CASSPGLAGGPYEQYF.

The J gene is TRBJ2-1, the V gene TRBV15; 13 nucleotides line up with TRBD2. This CDR3 region has 21 residues. The junction had 11 bases not matched to a gene; V was cut back by 0 bases and J by 0 bases. From germline, CDR1 is LNHNV and CDR2 YYDKDF (reference sequence). The CDR3 spells CATSRDRTSGGTSSSYNEQFF. CDR3 bases: TGTGCCACCAGCAGAGATAGGACTAGCGGGGGTACGTCCAGCTCCTACAATGAGCAGTTCTTC.

This sequence joins TRBV5-8 and TRBJ1-1, with D uncertain. The ends were cut back, 2 bases at V and 0 bases at J, with 2 bases in the middle. This CDR3 region has 12 residues. Germline CDR1 reads SGHTS; CDR2 reads YDEGEE. Here the CDR3 DNA reads TGTGCCAGCAGCTTCGTGAACACTGAAGCTTTCTTT. Encoded protein: CASSFVNTEAFF.

This clone showed up just once. The rearrangement links TRBV19 to TRBJ2-1, with 9 bases fitting TRBD1. This CDR3 has 16 amino acids. The V gene's germline CDR1 is LNHDA and CDR2 SQIVND (reference sequence). Trimming took 0 bases from V and 5 from J; bases not matched to a gene: 5. DNA for the CDR3: TGTGCCAGTAGTATAGATCCGGGGACAGGGCACAATGAGCAGTTCTTC. Protein sequence: CASSIDPGTGHNEQFF.

The rearrangement joins TRBV11-3 to TRBJ1-4; D is perhaps TRBD1 (6 bases). The V end lost 4 bases, the J end lost 8 bases, and 11 bases lay between the germline ends. Germline V gene data show CDR1 as SGHNT and CDR2 as YENEEA. The CDR3 length is 13 residues. For the CDR3, the DNA is TGTGCCAGCAGCTCAGGGGTACGGGAAAAACTGTTTTTT. Encoded protein: CASSSGVREKLFF.

V is TRBV19 and J is TRBJ2-3, with 12 bases identical to TRBD2. J was trimmed by 1 base and V by 3 bases; bases with no gene match: 8. Germline assignment: CDR1 LNHDA and CDR2 SQIVND (reference sequence). CDR3 size: 18 residues. The CDR3 bases are TGTGCCAGTAGTATTCGTCTAGCGGGAGGGCCCGGCACAGATACGCAGTATTTT. It encodes CASSIRLAGGPGTDTQYF. The entire variable domain, with the rest obtained from reference TRBV19 and TRBJ2-3, is as follows: DGGITQSPKYLFRKEGQNVTLSCEQNLNHDAMYWYRQDPGQGLRLIYYSQIVNDFQKGDIAEGYSVSREKKESFPLTVTSAQKNPTAFYLCASSIRLAGGPGTDTQYFGPGTRLTVL.

The genes are TRBV19 and TRBJ2-1, with D possibly matching TRBD2 (5 bases). The ends were cut back, 5 bases at V and 2 bases at J, with 10 bases in the middle. Germline-derived CDR1 and CDR2 are LNHDA and SQIVND (reference sequence). The CDR3 sequence is 14 residues long. CDR3 loop: CASSGRVAYNEQFF. CDR3 DNA sequence: TGTGCCAGTAGTGGGAGAGTTGCCTACAATGAGCAGTTCTTC.

The V call is TRBV7-9, the J call TRBJ1-1; D remains unclear. The CDR3 runs 15 residues. CDR1 is SEHNR and CDR2 is FQNEAQ in the germline V gene (reference sequence). The V end lost 6 bases, the J end lost 1 base, and 15 bases lay between the germline ends. This CDR3 is CASRNGGSPNTEAFF. As DNA, the CDR3 is TGTGCCAGCAGGAACGGAGGGTCGCCGAACACTGAAGCTTTCTTT.

The rearrangement uses TRBV6-4 and TRBJ2-3, with 7 positions matching TRBD2. Looked up from germline, CDR1 is MRHNA and CDR2 is SNTAGT. The ends lost 2 bases at V and 0 bases at J; junction bases unmatched: 8. The CDR3 has 17 amino acids. The CDR3 nucleotides are TGTGCCAGCAGTGACGGGGCTAGCGGCTTTAGCACAGATACGCAGTATTTT. Amino acids: CASSDGASGFSTDTQYF.

This clone was seen a few times. The CDR3, as DNA: TGTGCCAGCAGCCGACAGGGTCGAAACACCGGGGAGCTGTTTTTT. Its translation: CASSRQGRNTGELFF. The chain is built from TRBV25-1 and TRBJ2-2, with 7 bases identical to TRBD1. CDR1 is MGHDK, CDR2 SYGVNS, per germline. This CDR3 is built from 15 residues. Losses at the gene ends were 6 bases for V and 2 bases for J; bases not matched to a gene: 6.

The chain couples TRBV6-1 to TRBJ2-5, with 9 nucleotides matching TRBD1. The V gene end was trimmed by 7 bases and the J gene end by 1 base; junction bases not matched to a gene: 7. Germline-derived CDR1 and CDR2 are MNHNS and SASEGT. CDR3 size: 15 residues. The CDR3 region is CASKRDRVGQETQYF. The CDR3 DNA is TGTGCCAGCAAAAGGGACAGGGTGGGCCAAGAGACCCAGTACTTC.

The chain links TRBV7-2 to TRBJ2-7, with D possibly matching TRBD2 (5 bases). This CDR3 is 14 amino acids long. Germline V gives CDR1 SGHTA, CDR2 FQGNSA. V was clipped by 1 base and J by 3 bases, with 10 bases between them. As DNA, the CDR3 is TGTGCCAGCAGCTTAGGAGGGTCGAACTACGAGCAGTACTTC. Its protein product is CASSLGGSNYEQYF.

This chain uses TRBV18 with TRBJ2-7; tentative D call: TRBD2 (6 bases). With 3 bases removed from V and 2 bases from J, the gap between germline ends came to 14 bases. This CDR3 region has 15 residues. Germline lookup yields CDR1 KGHSH and CDR2 LQKENI. DNA of the CDR3: TGTGCCAGCTCACCCCAGGCGGGGAAGGCCTACGAGCAGTACTTC. Protein sequence: CASSPQAGKAYEQYF.

This chain connects TRBV30 to TRBJ2-4; 7 bases fit TRBD2. The CDR3 has 12 residues. V lost 5 bases to trimming and J lost 8 bases; unmatched junction nucleotides: 6. Germline V gene data show CDR1 as GTSNPN and CDR2 as SVGIG (reference sequence). CDR3 amino acids: CAWGLGKDIQYF. The CDR3 DNA reads as TGTGCCTGGGGACTAGGTAAAGACATTCAGTACTTC.

The rearrangement uses TRBV27 and TRBJ1-2; 8 bases are a match to TRBD1. The germline V gene has CDR1 MNHEY and CDR2 SMNVEV (reference sequence). The V segment lost 3 bases and the J segment 7 bases; nucleotides outside the gene matches: 4. The length of the CDR3 is 13 residues. The CDR3 here is CASSLDRVAGYTF. The CDR3 DNA reads as TGTGCCAGCAGTTTGGACAGGGTGGCTGGCTACACCTTC.

The chain has TRBV18 and TRBJ1-5; 9 positions agree with TRBD1. Germline-derived CDR1 and CDR2 are KGHSH and LQKENI. The V segment lost 3 bases and the J segment 4 bases; nucleotides outside the gene matches: 16. This CDR3 comprises 19 residues. CDR3 amino acids: CASSPRTGANSLANQPQHF. In DNA, the CDR3 is TGTGCCAGCTCACCGAGGACAGGGGCCAACTCCCTAGCAAATCAGCCCCAGCATTTT.

The sample holds a few counts of this clone. The V gene is TRBV5-1, the J gene TRBJ1-4; D is unresolved. V lost 2 bases, J lost 4 bases, and 9 bases lay in between. CDR1 is SGHRS, CDR2 YFSETQ, per germline. The length of the CDR3 is 14 residues. CDR3 residues: CASSLGQVNEKLFF. CDR3 bases: TGCGCCAGCAGCTTAGGCCAGGTTAATGAAAAACTGTTTTTT.

CDR3 region: CASSPPGARNQPQHF. The CDR3 bases are TGTGCCAGCTCACCACCGGGGGCCCGTAATCAGCCCCAGCATTTT. This sequence joins TRBV18 and TRBJ1-5, with a weak D call TRBD1 (6 bases). Trimming removed 0 bases at V and 4 bases at J, with 10 bases between. CDR3 length equals 15 residues. Germline V gives CDR1 KGHSH, CDR2 LQKENI.

The CDR3 nucleotides are TGTGCCAGCAGCTCCCCGGACACCATATATTTT. It yields the protein CASSSPDTIYF. The chain combines TRBV7-2 with TRBJ1-3; D is ambiguous. The CDR3 extends over 11 amino acids. The germline V gene encodes CDR1 SGHTA and CDR2 FQGNSA. Between the trimmed V and J ends, which lost 4 bases and 8 bases, there was a span of 6 bases.

The chain joins TRBV9 to TRBJ2-7, with TRBD2 identical over 12 bases. The V segment lost 0 bases and the J segment 2 bases; nucleotides outside the gene matches: 3. From germline, CDR1 is SGDLS and CDR2 YYNGEE. CDR3 size: 16 residues. The CDR3 DNA reads as TGTGCCAGCAGCGTAGGACTAGCGGGGGCAGCCTACGAGCAGTACTTC. Translated: CASSVGLAGAAYEQYF.

This sequence joins TRBV25-1 and TRBJ1-1; 9 bases are a match to TRBD1. The V and J ends lost 8 bases and 0 bases, in that order; junction bases with no gene match: 7. The CDR3 extends over 15 amino acids. Per the germline V gene, CDR1 is MGHDK and CDR2 is SYGVNS. CDR3 protein: CASVGTGILNTEAFF. The CDR3 bases are TGTGCCAGCGTGGGGACAGGGATCCTGAACACTGAAGCTTTCTTT. Based on the CDR3 plus reference TRBV25-1 and TRBJ1-1, the full variable domain is EADIYQTPRYLVIGTGKKITLECSQTMGHDKMYWYQQDPGMELHLIHYSYGVNSTEKGDLSSESTVSRIRTEHFPLTLESARPSHTSQYLCASVGTGILNTEAFFGQGTRLTVV.

This chain connects TRBV7-2 to TRBJ2-3; tentative D call: TRBD1 (5 bases). This CDR3 region has 14 residues. Germline assignment: CDR1 SGHTA and CDR2 FQGNSA. The ends were cut back, 5 bases at V and 6 bases at J, with 15 bases in the middle. CDR3 sequence: CASSQRTPPDTQYF. DNA for the CDR3: TGTGCCAGCAGCCAGAGGACACCGCCCGATACGCAGTATTTT.

The gene calls are TRBV7-2 and TRBJ2-3; 7 bases fit TRBD1. The CDR3 is 14 residues long. Per germline, CDR1 SGHTA and CDR2 FQGNSA. The J segment lost 6 bases and the V segment lost 5 bases, leaving 8 bases of the junction unmatched. The CDR3 DNA reads TGTGCCAGCAGCCCCCCGGACAGGACGGATACGCAGTATTTT. This sequence encodes CASSPPDRTDTQYF.

J is TRBJ2-6 and V is TRBV7-9, with a tentative D call TRBD1 (5 bases). Germline V gene data show CDR1 as SEHNR and CDR2 as FQNEAQ (reference sequence). The length of the CDR3 is 19 residues. Deletions cut 6 bases from V and 0 bases from J, with 21 bases between. The CDR3: CASSPIKGAAGSGANVLTF. The CDR3 DNA is TGTGCCAGCAGTCCCATCAAAGGGGCAGCAGGCTCTGGGGCCAACGTCCTGACTTTC.

This clone is medium-sized by share. The rearrangement uses TRBV19 and TRBJ2-7; D gene uncertain. Trimming left V 4 bases short and J 0 bases short, with 4 bases between. Per the germline V gene, CDR1 is LNHDA and CDR2 is SQIVND (reference sequence). CDR3 length equals 12 residues. The CDR3 bases are TGTGCCAGTAGTAGCGGCTCCTACGAGCAGTACTTC. It codes for CASSSGSYEQYF.

The chain carries TRBV10-1 and TRBJ2-2, with 10 positions matching TRBD2. The CDR3 runs to 14 residues. V lost 7 bases to trimming and J lost 5 bases; unmatched junction nucleotides: 4. CDR1 is WNHNN and CDR2 is SYGVQD in the germline V gene (reference sequence). CDR3 bases: TGCGCCAGCAAGACTAGCGGGCCGACCGGGGAGCTGTTTTTT. The encoded protein is CASKTSGPTGELFF.

This clone occurred once. The chain combines TRBV13 with TRBJ2-1, with 10 bases matching TRBD2. This CDR3 has 14 residues. Germline lookup yields CDR1 PRHDT and CDR2 FYEKMQ (reference sequence). The CDR3 sequence is CASERGGSYNEQFF. The CDR3 nucleotides read TGTGCTAGCGAGCGGGGGGGCTCCTACAATGAGCAGTTCTTC.

The chain combines TRBV5-1 with TRBJ2-1, with TRBD1 matching 7 bases. Germline lookup yields CDR1 SGHRS and CDR2 YFSETQ. This CDR3 is built from 12 residues. J gave up 14 bases and V 5 bases, and 10 bases lay outside the gene matches. Here the CDR3 DNA reads TGCGCCAGCAGTATAACCGGGACAGAAAAGTTCTTC. Translation: CASSITGTEKFF.

This rearrangement joins TRBV4-3 to TRBJ1-2, with 8 bases that match TRBD1. Germline CDR1 reads LGHNA; CDR2 reads YSLEER. V was pared by 10 bases and J by 3 bases, with 10 bases of the junction left unmatched. The CDR3 totals 14 residues. The CDR3 nucleotides read TGCGCCACTTCGCGACAGGGGTACGACTATGGCTACACCTTC. It translates to CATSRQGYDYGYTF.